These 27 T cell receptor beta chains originate from one sample sequenced in a study of PD-1 blockade in classical Hodgkin lymphoma. All the patients suffered relapse after autologous stem cell transplantation, and brentuximab vedotin exposure differed. TCRdb keeps only in-frame clones here, not all; method: immunoSEQ multiplex PCR. The sample has about 97,000 clones; over 80% are singletons. The sequencing used peripheral blood mononuclear cells (PBMCs), collected at baseline. These receptors all stem from a human donor with classical Hodgkin lymphoma.

The CDR3 protein is CASSLGDSLLYGYTF. The CDR3 DNA is TGTGCCAGCAGCTTAGGGGACAGTCTTCTCTATGGCTACACCTTC. V usage is TRBV11-2 and J usage is TRBJ1-2; 7 nucleotides align to TRBD1. The CDR3 spans 15 residues. Germline-derived CDR1 and CDR2 are SGHAT and FQNNGV. The V and J ends lost 1 base and 4 bases, in that order; junction bases with no gene match: 6.

V gene TRBV23-1 combines with J gene TRBJ1-3; D is ambiguous. TRBV23-1 is marked as an open reading frame, function uncertain. The V and J ends lost 3 bases and 0 bases respectively, with 9 bases between them. The CDR3 is 15 residues long. For the CDR3, the DNA is TGCGCCAGCAGTCAGGGAGTGAGCTCTGGAAACACCATATATTTT. Translated, it gives CASSQGVSSGNTIYF.

This sequence joins TRBV2 and TRBJ1-6; D not certain. The CDR3 loop spans 15 amino acids. The germline V gene encodes CDR1 SNHLY and CDR2 FYNNEI. V shed 4 bases and J shed 10 bases, with 17 bases lying between them. The CDR3: CASSAQITLGSPLHF. The CDR3 nucleotides read TGTGCCAGCAGTGCCCAAATCACCTTAGGATCACCCCTCCACTTT. Complete variable domain (other parts from reference TRBV2 and TRBJ1-6): EPEVTQTPSHQVTQMGQEVILRCVPISNHLYFYWYRQILGQKVEFLVSFYNNEISEKSEIFDDQFSVERPDGSNFTLKIRSTKLEDSAMYFCASSAQITLGSPLHFGNGTRLTVT.

This clone was counted a single time. The chain combines TRBV5-1 with TRBJ1-1; 7 nucleotides agree with TRBD1. The trim removed 2 bases at V and 3 bases at J, leaving 7 bases unmatched. The length of the CDR3 is 15 residues. CDR1 and CDR2 (germline): SGHRS, YFSETQ. The CDR3 region is CASSFARTGDTEAFF. The CDR3, as DNA: TGCGCCAGCAGCTTCGCAAGGACAGGCGACACTGAAGCTTTCTTT.

The V gene is TRBV5-6, the J gene TRBJ1-1; D is unresolved. There are 15 residues in the CDR3. Per germline, CDR1 SGHDT and CDR2 YYEEEE. The V and J ends lost 1 base and 1 base respectively, with 11 bases between them. The CDR3 DNA follows: TGTGCCAGCAGCTTGACGGGCAGCCCGAACACTGAAGCTTTCTTT. Protein: CASSLTGSPNTEAFF.

The J gene is TRBJ1-2, the V gene TRBV11-1; D uncertain. In germline, CDR1 is SGHAT, CDR2 FQDESV (reference sequence). CDR3 length: 12 residues. V lost 8 bases, J lost 1 base, and 8 bases lay in between. In DNA form, the CDR3 reads TGTGCCAGCGGAGTGGGTAACTATGGCTACACCTTC. Protein sequence: CASGVGNYGYTF.

The V gene is TRBV19, the J gene TRBJ2-7; TRBD2 aligns across 11 bases. This CDR3 is built from 14 residues. CDR1 is LNHDA and CDR2 is SQIVND in the germline V gene (reference sequence). Trimming at V came to 5 bases and at J to 2 bases, leaving 2 bases not matched to a gene. CDR3 nucleotides: TGTGCCAGTAGTTCGACTAGCGGGACCTACGAGCAGTACTTC. Translated, it gives CASSSTSGTYEQYF.

This sequence joins TRBV7-2 and TRBJ2-7; TRBD1 or TRBD2 may be the D gene (5 bases each). CDR3 size: 14 residues. V was clipped by 5 bases and J by 4 bases, with 15 bases between them. Germline V CDR1 and CDR2: SGHTA, FQGNSA. The CDR3 region has the DNA TGTGCCAGCAGCCCCCTGGGACGAAGTTACGAGCAGTACTTC. Its translation is CASSPLGRSYEQYF.

Here the CDR3 DNA reads TGTGCCAGCAGCCCCCGGTCCTTCTTCGGGGGGGGTTACGAGCAGTACTTC. It encodes CASSPRSFFGGGYEQYF. The V call is TRBV14, the J call TRBJ2-7; 8 nucleotides align to TRBD2. This CDR3 is 17 amino acids long. From germline, CDR1 is SGHDN and CDR2 FVKESK. The trim removed 4 bases at V and 4 bases at J, leaving 15 bases unmatched.

This clone was detected once. CDR3 residues: CASSSGRSGTEAFF. The CDR3 bases are TGTGCCAGCAGCTCAGGCCGGAGCGGCACTGAAGCTTTCTTT. The chain is built from TRBV7-2 and TRBJ1-1; D is unclear. The germline CDR1 and CDR2 sequences are SGHTA and FQGNSA. Trimming left V 4 bases short and J 4 bases short, with 13 bases between. CDR3 length: 14 amino acids.

This sequence joins TRBV6-1 and TRBJ1-3; a possible D gene is TRBD1 (5 bases). The CDR3 extends over 13 amino acids. CDR1 is MNHNS and CDR2 is SASEGT in the germline V gene. V was pared by 10 bases and J by 11 bases, with 21 bases between. The CDR3 coding sequence is TGTGCCACCGACGGGGGGGAGGTCAGGGCCATATATTTT. Protein sequence: CATDGGEVRAIYF.

The chain carries TRBV5-6 and TRBJ2-3; 14 bases fit TRBD2. Germline V gene data show CDR1 as SGHDT and CDR2 as YYEEEE. CDR3 length equals 17 residues. The trim removed 4 bases at V and 5 bases at J, leaving 9 bases unmatched. The CDR3 sequence: CASSATTSGRAEDTQYF. CDR3 nucleotides: TGTGCCAGCAGCGCAACGACTAGCGGGAGGGCCGAAGATACGCAGTATTTT.

J is TRBJ1-1 and V is TRBV6-5; weak D call: TRBD1 (5 bases). The CDR3 spans 14 residues. From germline, CDR1 is MNHEY and CDR2 SVGAGI. Trimming took off 0 bases at V and 3 bases at J, with 8 bases between the two ends. CDR3 residues: CASSYSRTHTEAFF. CDR3 coding DNA: TGTGCCAGCAGTTACTCTCGGACACACACTGAAGCTTTCTTT.

This clone has only one observation. The chain couples TRBV2 to TRBJ1-3, with D possibly being TRBD1 (5 bases). V shed 7 bases and J shed 5 bases, with 15 bases lying between them. Germline V gene sequence: CDR1 SNHLY, CDR2 FYNNEI. This CDR3 is 14 amino acids long. In DNA, the CDR3 is TGTGCCAGCACCCTTGGGGGGAGTCGAAACACCATATATTTT. Translated: CASTLGGSRNTIYF. Combining the CDR3 with reference TRBV2 and TRBJ1-3 gives the whole variable domain EPEVTQTPSHQVTQMGQEVILRCVPISNHLYFYWYRQILGQKVEFLVSFYNNEISEKSEIFDDQFSVERPDGSNFTLKIRSTKLEDSAMYFCASTLGGSRNTIYFGEGSWLTVV.

The rearrangement uses TRBV15 and TRBJ1-4; D ambiguous. This CDR3 contains 16 residues. Germline CDR1 LNHNV, CDR2 YYDKDF (reference sequence). V was pared by 1 base and J by 6 bases, with 15 bases between. CDR3: CATSRGVTAFDEKLFF. In nucleotides, the CDR3 is TGTGCCACCAGCAGAGGTGTTACAGCCTTTGATGAAAAACTGTTTTTT.

The V and J genes are TRBV18 and TRBJ2-7; D gene ambiguous. The CDR3 is made up of 12 amino acids. Deletions cut 6 bases from V and 0 bases from J, with 6 bases between. Germline-derived CDR1 and CDR2 are KGHSH and LQKENI. The CDR3 DNA sequence: TGTGCCAGCTCCTTGAGCTCCTACGAGCAGTACTTC. Residues: CASSLSSYEQYF.

Only one count was recorded for this clone. V gene TRBV6-6 combines with J gene TRBJ1-1; D ambiguous. CDR1 is MNHNY and CDR2 is SVGAGI in the germline V gene (reference sequence). CDR3 length: 12 residues. Trimming cost V 5 bases and J 1 base, with 5 bases left between them. CDR3 in DNA: TGTGCCAGCAGTGGGCCGAACACTGAAGCTTTCTTT. Its protein product is CASSGPNTEAFF.

The V gene is TRBV2, the J gene TRBJ2-3, with D perhaps TRBD2 (6 bases). CDR3 length equals 14 residues. Germline V gene lookup returns CDR1 SNHLY and CDR2 FYNNEI. V shed 6 bases and J shed 6 bases, with 16 bases lying between them. The CDR3 DNA reads as TGTGCCAGCAGCGCGGGACTCGCCAGGGATACGCAGTATTTT. Translation: CASSAGLARDTQYF.

This chain links TRBV11-3 with TRBJ2-1; D remains ambiguous. Germline V gene sequence: CDR1 SGHNT, CDR2 YENEEA. CDR3 length equals 13 residues. V was cut by 4 bases and J by 3 bases, with 7 bases left in between. The CDR3 loop is CASSSGSYNEQFF. CDR3 DNA: TGTGCCAGCAGCTCAGGTAGCTACAATGAGCAGTTCTTC.

This chain connects TRBV11-2 to TRBJ1-1; D is unclear. CDR3 length: 12 residues. From germline, CDR1 is SGHAT and CDR2 FQNNGV. V lost 2 bases and J 6 bases, leaving 7 bases between the germline ends. The CDR3 here is CASSLWVPEAFF. CDR3 coding DNA: TGTGCCAGCAGCTTATGGGTCCCTGAAGCTTTCTTT.

The DNA for the CDR3 is TGTGCCAGCAGCTTTCAACATTCGGACAGAAATGAGCAGTTCTTC. This gives the protein CASSFQHSDRNEQFF. V gene TRBV11-2 combines with J gene TRBJ2-1; D might be TRBD1 (6 bases). Looked up from germline, CDR1 is SGHAT and CDR2 is FQNNGV. The germline V and J ends were trimmed by 3 bases and 7 bases, with 16 bases remaining between them. CDR3 length equals 15 residues.

V is TRBV28 and J is TRBJ2-1; possible D gene TRBD2, 6 bases. V was trimmed by 6 bases and J by 8 bases, leaving 14 bases between them. This CDR3 contains 13 residues. Per germline, CDR1 MDHEN and CDR2 SYDVKM. The chain's CDR3 is CASSGGPTHEQFF. The CDR3 coding sequence is TGTGCCAGCAGCGGGGGTCCTACCCATGAGCAGTTCTTC.

This chain links TRBV6-5 with TRBJ1-2; no firm D call. The CDR3 contains 14 residues. The V gene lost 0 bases and the J gene lost 5 bases, with 10 bases spanning the gap. From germline, CDR1 is MNHEY and CDR2 SVGAGI. Here the CDR3 DNA reads TGTGCCAGCAGTTACTCGTCGCCCGATTATGGCTACACCTTC. Translating gives CASSYSSPDYGYTF.

This clone has just a few counts. This chain connects TRBV20-1 to TRBJ2-7; tentative D call: TRBD2 (5 bases). Germline V gene data show CDR1 as DFQATT and CDR2 as SNEGSKA (reference sequence). The CDR3 runs to 11 residues. The CDR3 loop reads CRGGGSYEQYF. The CDR3 DNA reads TGCAGAGGAGGTGGGTCCTACGAGCAGTACTTC.

The chain combines TRBV6-5 with TRBJ2-7, with 8 bases fitting TRBD1. This CDR3 spans 14 amino acids. V lost 7 bases to trimming and J lost 2 bases; unmatched junction nucleotides: 7. The germline CDR1 and CDR2 sequences are MNHEY and SVGAGI. CDR3 loop: CASKGAGGPYEQYF. The CDR3, as DNA: TGTGCCAGCAAAGGGGCAGGGGGCCCCTACGAGCAGTACTTC.

The chain couples TRBV7-9 to TRBJ2-7; 8 nucleotides line up with TRBD2. The germline V gene encodes CDR1 SEHNR and CDR2 FQNEAQ (reference sequence). The CDR3 is made up of 13 amino acids. With 6 bases clipped from V and 5 bases from J, the junction kept 6 bases outside the gene matches. The CDR3 protein is CASRNAGGHEQYF. The CDR3 DNA reads TGTGCCAGCAGGAATGCGGGAGGCCACGAGCAGTACTTC. The full variable domain, rest sourced from reference TRBV7-9 and TRBJ2-7, is DTGVSQNPRHKITKRGQNVTFRCDPISEHNRLYWYRQTLGQGPEFLTYFQNEAQLEKSRLLSDRFSAERPKGSFSTLEIQRTEQGDSAMYLCASRNAGGHEQYFGPGTRLTVT.

The rearrangement joins TRBV10-3 to TRBJ1-5; no reliable D call. V was clipped by 1 base and J by 0 bases, with 7 bases between them. The CDR3 contains 15 residues. Germline assignment: CDR1 ENHRY and CDR2 SYGVKD. The CDR3 loop is CAISEFQSSNQPQHF. The CDR3 bases are TGTGCCATCAGTGAGTTCCAGTCTAGCAATCAGCCCCAGCATTTT.